The 13 T cell receptor beta chains below were found in one sample sequenced in a study of OX40 agonist ivuxolimab in advanced cancers. Preparation of the library involved the immunoSEQ multiplex PCR assay. This immuneACCESS table, as held by TCRdb, lists in-frame sequences with V and J called but not all clones. Of the missing ones, under half trace to an unresolved V gene in checked studies; the others have no known cause. The sample table holds almost 70,000 clones, of which roughly 88% were seen once. Of the sample, around 8.2% falls within the top ten clones. The sequenced sample was CD4+ or CD8+ T cells sorted from blood, obtained in a trial of the OX40 agonist ivuxolimab. These TCRs come from an adult with an advanced solid tumor such as melanoma, head and neck, liver or kidney cancer.

CDR3 in DNA: TGTGCCAGTAGCACCCGCCGGGACAGGGGGCAAACTGAAGCTTTCTTT. It yields the protein CASSTRRDRGQTEAFF. The J gene is TRBJ1-1, the V gene TRBV19; 12 nucleotides align to TRBD1. The length of the CDR3 is 16 residues. Per the germline V gene, CDR1 is LNHDA and CDR2 is SQIVND (reference sequence). J was trimmed by 5 bases and V by 6 bases; bases with no gene match: 10.

The chain uses TRBV7-9 and TRBJ1-5, with D uncertain. Germline CDR1 is SEHNR and CDR2 is FQNEAQ (reference sequence). The length of the CDR3 is 13 residues. V was clipped by 4 bases and J by 4 bases, with 8 bases between them. The CDR3 sequence: CASSSDGNQPQHF. The DNA for the CDR3 is TGTGCCAGCAGCTCGGATGGGAATCAGCCCCAGCATTTT. Full variable domain (outside the CDR3, taken from reference TRBV7-9 and TRBJ1-5): DTGVSQNPRHKITKRGQNVTFRCDPISEHNRLYWYRQTLGQGPEFLTYFQNEAQLEKSRLLSDRFSAERPKGSFSTLEIQRTEQGDSAMYLCASSSDGNQPQHFGDGTRLSIL.

V usage is TRBV4-2 and J usage is TRBJ1-6, with D uncertain. Trimming pared 0 bases from V and 9 bases from J, leaving 6 bases between. The CDR3 spans 13 residues. From germline, CDR1 is LGHNA and CDR2 YNFKEQ. CDR3 bases: TGTGCCAGCAGCCAAGACCAGGTTTCACCCCTCCACTTT. Amino acids: CASSQDQVSPLHF.

The table lists this clone with a few counts. This chain uses TRBV30 with TRBJ1-6, with D possibly being TRBD1 (5 bases). Germline V gene lookup returns CDR1 GTSNPN and CDR2 SVGIG (reference sequence). The CDR3 contains 15 residues. Trimming took 0 bases from V and 7 from J, leaving 13 bases between them. CDR3 DNA: TGTGCCTGGAGTGTGTCGGGCGGGGGAAATTCACCCCTCCACTTT. Protein: CAWSVSGGGNSPLHF.

CDR3 in DNA: TGTGCCAGCAGCCAAGGTAACGGGAACTACGAGCAGTACTTC. As protein: CASSQGNGNYEQYF. The chain recombines TRBV4-2 with TRBJ2-7; D may be TRBD2 (5 bases). Germline assignment: CDR1 LGHNA and CDR2 YNFKEQ. This CDR3 is built from 14 residues. The V gene lost 1 base and the J gene lost 3 bases, with 10 bases spanning the gap.

The genes are TRBV29-1 and TRBJ2-2, with 8 bases that match TRBD2. The CDR3 has 16 amino acids. The germline gives CDR1 SQVTM, CDR2 ANQGSEA. J was trimmed by 7 bases and V by 1 base; bases with no gene match: 11. DNA for the CDR3: TGCAGCGTTGAAGCCCTCGGGAGGGGGAGGGGCGGGGAGCTGTTTTTT. Translating gives CSVEALGRGRGGELFF.

V is TRBV30 and J is TRBJ1-1; no clear D gene. This CDR3 spans 11 amino acids. Looked up from germline, CDR1 is GTSNPN and CDR2 is SVGIG (reference sequence). V was clipped by 1 base and J by 3 bases, with 3 bases between them. The CDR3 reads CAWSDDTEAFF. CDR3 DNA sequence: TGTGCCTGGAGTGATGACACTGAAGCTTTCTTT.

V usage is TRBV7-2 and J usage is TRBJ1-2, with D possibly being TRBD1 (6 bases). V dropped 5 bases and J dropped 1 base, with 14 bases sitting between them. Germline-derived CDR1 and CDR2 are SGHTA and FQGNSA. The CDR3 sequence is 15 residues long. The CDR3 DNA follows: TGTGCCAGCAGCCACCCAGGGGCTAATAACTATGGCTACACCTTC. It translates to CASSHPGANNYGYTF.

The V and J genes are TRBV7-2 and TRBJ1-5; 8 bases align to TRBD1. After removal of 1 base from V and 7 bases from J, the junction contained 6 bases not matched to a gene. The germline gives CDR1 SGHTA, CDR2 FQGNSA. CDR3 size: 15 residues. CDR3 sequence (DNA): TGTGCCAGCAGCTTAGGGACAGGGAGTCTCCAGCCCCAGCATTTT. Translation: CASSLGTGSLQPQHF.

J is TRBJ2-7 and V is TRBV7-2, with 12 bases aligning to TRBD2. This CDR3 has 17 residues. Germline CDR1 and CDR2: SGHTA and FQGNSA. The J segment lost 1 base and the V segment lost 3 bases, leaving 7 bases of the junction unmatched. CDR3 sequence: CASSFRASGGVSYEQYF. The CDR3 bases are TGTGCCAGCAGCTTTAGGGCTAGCGGGGGGGTTTCCTACGAGCAGTACTTC.

This chain uses TRBV9 with TRBJ1-2; D uncertain. Trimming shortened V by 0 bases and J by 4 bases, and 7 bases separated the two germline ends. Germline CDR1 is SGDLS and CDR2 is YYNGEE. The CDR3 is made up of 13 amino acids. The CDR3 is CASSVGFRYGYTF. Here the CDR3 DNA reads TGTGCCAGCAGCGTAGGATTCCGCTATGGCTACACCTTC.

In this sample, this clone turned up a few times. V gene TRBV11-2 combines with J gene TRBJ2-3; D is possibly TRBD2 (6 bases). The CDR3 has 15 amino acids. Germline CDR1 SGHAT, CDR2 FQNNGV. V shed 4 bases and J shed 1 base, with 12 bases lying between them. CDR3 in DNA: TGTGCCAGCAGCTCGAGAAAGCGGGGCACAGATACGCAGTATTTT. Protein product: CASSSRKRGTDTQYF.

The V gene is TRBV6-1, the J gene TRBJ2-5; TRBD1 matches at 8 bases. This CDR3 contains 15 residues. Germline V gene data show CDR1 as MNHNS and CDR2 as SASEGT. The V and J ends lost 4 bases and 1 base, in that order; junction bases with no gene match: 5. The chain's CDR3 is CASSVGQGIQETQYF. CDR3 bases: TGTGCCAGCAGTGTAGGACAGGGTATCCAAGAGACCCAGTACTTC.